The 26 T cell receptor beta chains listed next were all sequenced from one sample in a study of blood T cell repertoires in COVID-19. Sequencing was performed with immunoSEQ multiplex PCR; in TCRdb, only in-frame clones are kept and a portion is missing. Here the sample spans approximately 250,000 clones, 86% being singletons. The sequencing input was peripheral blood. The receptors originated from a man aged 25 to 40 with active or convalescent COVID-19.

The gene calls are TRBV29-1 and TRBJ2-2, with 7 bases identical to TRBD1. V shed 6 bases and J 2 bases; nucleotides not matched to a gene: 9. The CDR3 loop spans 15 amino acids. The V gene's germline CDR1 is SQVTM and CDR2 ANQGSEA. Here the CDR3 reads CSVPRGPQNTGELFF. DNA for the CDR3: TGCAGCGTCCCAAGGGGGCCCCAAAACACCGGGGAGCTGTTTTTT.

The gene calls are TRBV5-4 and TRBJ2-3, with a possible D match to TRBD1 (6 bases). The length of the CDR3 is 15 residues. Trimming pared 1 base from V and 2 bases from J, leaving 11 bases between. Germline loops: CDR1 SGHNT, CDR2 YYREEE (reference sequence). The DNA of the CDR3 is TGTGCCAGCAGCTTGTCCGACAGGCCCACAGATACGCAGTATTTT. The encoded protein is CASSLSDRPTDTQYF.

The V and J genes are TRBV15 and TRBJ1-5, with TRBD1 as a possible D gene (5 bases). Germline V gene data show CDR1 as LNHNV and CDR2 as YYDKDF (reference sequence). Trimming pared 1 base from V and 3 bases from J, leaving 10 bases between. This CDR3 is 15 amino acids long. The CDR3 region is CATSRGQRYNQPQHF. Here the CDR3 DNA reads TGTGCCACCAGCAGAGGACAGAGATACAATCAGCCCCAGCATTTT.

The CDR3 region is CASSQEPYNSGNTIYF. CDR3 coding DNA: TGCGCCAGCAGCCAAGAACCATACAACTCTGGAAACACCATATATTTT. The V call is TRBV4-3, the J call TRBJ1-3; D is unresolved. With 0 bases removed from V and 0 bases from J, the gap between germline ends came to 9 bases. The germline V gene has CDR1 LGHNA and CDR2 YSLEER. There are 16 residues in the CDR3.

The chain couples TRBV7-9 to TRBJ2-3; tentatively, D is TRBD1 (5 bases). Looked up from germline, CDR1 is SEHNR and CDR2 is FQNEAQ (reference sequence). Trimming took 3 bases from V and 2 from J, leaving 12 bases between them. The CDR3 has 15 residues. As DNA, the CDR3 is TGTGCCAGCAGCTTTATAGACAGATACACAGATACGCAGTATTTT. This encodes CASSFIDRYTDTQYF.

This sequence joins TRBV7-2 and TRBJ1-2; TRBD1 matches 8 bases. This CDR3 is 16 amino acids long. Trimming cost V 1 base and J 0 bases; bases outside gene matches: 4. Germline CDR1 SGHTA, CDR2 FQGNSA. CDR3 loop: CASSLETGATNYGYTF. For the CDR3, the DNA is TGTGCCAGCAGCTTAGAGACAGGGGCGACTAACTATGGCTACACCTTC.

The chain carries TRBV12-5 and TRBJ2-2; 8 nucleotides agree with TRBD1. There are 21 residues in the CDR3. V gave up 0 bases and J gave up 0 bases; unmatched junction bases: 15. CDR1 and CDR2 from the germline V gene are LGHNT and FRNRAP. The CDR3 loop is CASGLVLERSEDRANTGELFF. In nucleotides, the CDR3 is TGTGCTAGTGGTTTGGTACTTGAAAGGTCGGAGGACAGGGCGAACACCGGGGAGCTGTTTTTT.

The V gene is TRBV7-2, the J gene TRBJ2-5, with D perhaps matching TRBD2 (6 bases). V was pared by 2 bases and J by 4 bases, with 11 bases between. The CDR3 loop spans 14 amino acids. In germline, CDR1 is SGHTA, CDR2 FQGNSA. The CDR3 protein is CASSLSAGRETQYF. The CDR3 coding sequence is TGTGCCAGCAGCTTATCCGCGGGGAGAGAGACCCAGTACTTC. The full variable domain, with the rest looked up from reference TRBV7-2 and TRBJ2-5, is GAGVSQSPSNKVTEKGKDVELRCDPISGHTALYWYRQSLGQGLEFLIYFQGNSAPDKSGLPSDRFSAERTGGSVSTLTIQRTQQEDSAVYLCASSLSAGRETQYFGPGTRLLVL.

This chain joins TRBV27 and TRBJ1-1; tentative D call: TRBD1 (6 bases). Germline V gives CDR1 MNHEY, CDR2 SMNVEV (reference sequence). The CDR3 has 14 amino acids. With 1 base removed from V and 6 bases from J, the gap between germline ends came to 12 bases. This CDR3 is CASSLFPDSPEAFF. CDR3 nucleotide sequence: TGTGCCAGCAGTTTATTCCCGGACAGCCCTGAAGCTTTCTTT.

The rearrangement uses TRBV2 and TRBJ1-1; tentatively, D is TRBD1 (5 bases). The V end lost 6 bases, the J end lost 4 bases, and 18 bases lay between the germline ends. Germline V CDR1 and CDR2: SNHLY, FYNNEI. CDR3 length: 15 amino acids. The CDR3 nucleotides are TGTGCCAGCAGGCCCCCCCAGGGCACCTCCACTGAAGCTTTCTTT. It translates to CASRPPQGTSTEAFF.

The V gene is TRBV2, the J gene TRBJ1-1; TRBD1 is a possible D gene (6 bases). The CDR3 sequence is 13 residues long. Trimming left V 6 bases short and J 2 bases short, with 10 bases between. CDR1 is SNHLY, CDR2 FYNNEI, per germline. The CDR3, as DNA: TGTGCCAGCAGGGACAGTTCAAACACTGAAGCTTTCTTT. Its protein product is CASRDSSNTEAFF. Looking up the rest from reference TRBV2 and TRBJ1-1 gives the full variable domain: EPEVTQTPSHQVTQMGQEVILRCVPISNHLYFYWYRQILGQKVEFLVSFYNNEISEKSEIFDDQFSVERPDGSNFTLKIRSTKLEDSAMYFCASRDSSNTEAFFGQGTRLTVV.

The chain recombines TRBV6-6 with TRBJ2-1; 8 nucleotides align to TRBD2. Losses at the gene ends were 3 bases for V and 6 bases for J; bases not matched to a gene: 10. Germline CDR1 MNHNY, CDR2 SVGAGI (reference sequence). The length of the CDR3 is 16 residues. The CDR3 region is CASSYTLGLVLNEQFF. The CDR3 region has the DNA TGTGCCAGCAGTTATACCCTGGGACTAGTGCTCAATGAGCAGTTCTTC.

The rearrangement joins TRBV7-9 to TRBJ1-2, with TRBD1 identical over 8 bases. Germline V gene data show CDR1 as SEHNR and CDR2 as FQNEAQ (reference sequence). V was clipped by 5 bases and J by 4 bases; unmatched bases: 6. This CDR3 has 14 residues. The CDR3 DNA follows: TGTGCCAGCAGCACCGGACAGGGTACCTATGGCTACACCTTC. Encoded protein: CASSTGQGTYGYTF. The full variable domain, with the rest looked up from reference TRBV7-9 and TRBJ1-2, is DTGVSQNPRHKITKRGQNVTFRCDPISEHNRLYWYRQTLGQGPEFLTYFQNEAQLEKSRLLSDRFSAERPKGSFSTLEIQRTEQGDSAMYLCASSTGQGTYGYTFGSGTRLTVV.

The chain has TRBV2 and TRBJ1-1; D unclear. V was trimmed by 5 bases and J by 3 bases, leaving 13 bases between them. The CDR3 is 14 residues long. Germline V gene data show CDR1 as SNHLY and CDR2 as FYNNEI. The CDR3 bases are TGTGCCAGCAGTCTCACAGACGGCGACACTGAAGCTTTCTTT. Amino acids: CASSLTDGDTEAFF.

The rearrangement uses TRBV7-2 and TRBJ2-7, with a tentative D call TRBD1 (5 bases). CDR3 length: 13 amino acids. Trimming stripped 3 bases from V and 5 bases from J, with 11 bases between. Germline CDR1 is SGHTA and CDR2 is FQGNSA. CDR3 nucleotide sequence: TGTGCCAGCAGCTTGGACGTAGGGGACGAGCAGTACTTC. This codes for CASSLDVGDEQYF.

Turning to this clone: The junction shows a germline mismatch at one end, possibly a read error. This sequence joins TRBV11-2 and TRBJ1-1; a weak D match, TRBD1 (5 bases). Germline lookup yields CDR1 SGHAT and CDR2 FQNNGV. CDR3 size: 14 residues. The CDR3 here is CASSLRQQNAEAFF. The CDR3 bases are TGTGCCAGCAGCTTACGACAGCAGAACGCTGAAGCTTTCTTT.

V is TRBV7-9 and J is TRBJ1-6; 7 positions agree with TRBD1. J lost 7 bases, V lost 8 bases, and 11 bases had no gene match. Germline V gene lookup returns CDR1 SEHNR and CDR2 FQNEAQ (reference sequence). This CDR3 comprises 15 residues. In nucleotides, the CDR3 is TGTGCCAGCGGCACAGGGGCGACTGGAAATTCACCCCTCCACTTT. This translates into CASGTGATGNSPLHF.

The J gene is TRBJ1-1, the V gene TRBV7-2; D gene uncertain. Germline CDR1 SGHTA, CDR2 FQGNSA. This CDR3 contains 17 residues. V shed 0 bases and J shed 4 bases, with 18 bases lying between them. CDR3 in DNA: TGTGCCAGCAGCTTAGCCGCCTCTGAGGGAGGGCTCACTGAAGCTTTCTTT. Translation gives CASSLAASEGGLTEAFF.

The chain carries TRBV19 and TRBJ2-3; TRBD1 might be the D (5 bases). There are 15 residues in the CDR3. Germline CDR1 reads LNHDA; CDR2 reads SQIVND (reference sequence). V was cut by 6 bases and J by 3 bases, with 16 bases left in between. The CDR3 sequence: CASRLTQTETDTQYF. The CDR3 coding sequence is TGTGCCAGTAGGCTGACGCAGACAGAAACAGATACGCAGTATTTT. The whole variable domain, remainder taken from reference TRBV19 and TRBJ2-3, is DGGITQSPKYLFRKEGQNVTLSCEQNLNHDAMYWYRQDPGQGLRLIYYSQIVNDFQKGDIAEGYSVSREKKESFPLTVTSAQKNPTAFYLCASRLTQTETDTQYFGPGTRLTVL.

The gene calls are TRBV27 and TRBJ1-1; D is unclear. V was trimmed by 5 bases and J by 1 base, leaving 8 bases between them. The V gene's germline CDR1 is MNHEY and CDR2 SMNVEV (reference sequence). The CDR3 is 13 amino acids. CDR3 protein: CASSTRQNTEAFF. CDR3 coding DNA: TGTGCCAGCAGTACTCGACAGAACACTGAAGCTTTCTTT.

The genes are TRBV5-5 and TRBJ2-5; 8 nucleotides line up with TRBD2. The CDR3 is 17 amino acids. Germline V lookup: CDR1 SGHKS, CDR2 YYEKEE (reference sequence). V shed 4 bases and J 4 bases; nucleotides not matched to a gene: 15. DNA of the CDR3: TGTGCCAGCAGCCCTCGGGGGGGGGCGCCCCGTTTAGAGACCCAGTACTTC. As protein: CASSPRGGAPRLETQYF.

The V and J genes are TRBV11-2 and TRBJ2-6; possible D gene TRBD2, 6 bases. V dropped 0 bases and J dropped 1 base, with 10 bases sitting between them. This CDR3 region has 17 residues. Looked up from germline, CDR1 is SGHAT and CDR2 is FQNNGV. CDR3 protein: CASSLDRGGSGANVLTF. CDR3 nucleotides: TGTGCCAGCAGCTTAGATCGAGGAGGGTCTGGGGCCAACGTCCTGACTTTC.

This clone showed up just once. The rearrangement links TRBV27 to TRBJ1-1; D ambiguous. V gave up 5 bases and J gave up 1 base, with 17 bases separating them. This CDR3 contains 16 residues. Per the germline V gene, CDR1 is MNHEY and CDR2 is SMNVEV (reference sequence). Here the CDR3 DNA reads TGTGCCAGCAGTGCGCACAGTCAAGCCAGGAACACTGAAGCTTTCTTT. Protein product: CASSAHSQARNTEAFF.

The rearrangement joins TRBV7-2 to TRBJ2-1, with 8 bases lining up with TRBD2. This CDR3 has 17 residues. The V and J ends lost 5 bases and 3 bases, in that order; junction bases with no gene match: 12. Germline V gene lookup returns CDR1 SGHTA and CDR2 FQGNSA. Written as DNA, the CDR3 is TGTGCCAGCAGCACAGCCGGGACTAGGAGCGTCTACAATGAGCAGTTCTTC. This translates into CASSTAGTRSVYNEQFF.

This chain connects TRBV27 to TRBJ2-3; D remains ambiguous. Germline CDR1 MNHEY, CDR2 SMNVEV (reference sequence). The germline V and J ends were trimmed by 5 bases and 1 base, with 7 bases remaining between them. There are 13 residues in the CDR3. The CDR3 DNA sequence: TGTGCCAGCAGTCTTATCGGCACAGATACGCAGTATTTT. Translated, it gives CASSLIGTDTQYF.

This clone was counted a single time. The chain uses TRBV3-1 (or the pseudogene TRBV3-2) and TRBJ1-3; D ambiguous. The germline gives CDR1 LGHDT, CDR2 YNNKEL (reference sequence). The CDR3 has 15 residues. The V and J ends lost 4 bases and 0 bases respectively, with 10 bases between them. The CDR3 DNA reads as TGTGCCAGCAGCCCGCCAGGTTCCTCTGGAAACACCATATATTTT. It translates to CASSPPGSSGNTIYF.